This T cell receptor beta chain was identified during a study of radiation and T cells in renal cell carcinoma. V was trimmed by 6 bases and J by 3 bases, leaving 21 bases between them. Germline CDR1 is MDHEN and CDR2 is SYDVKM. This CDR3 has 17 amino acids. Assay: immunoSEQ multiplex PCR; the TCRdb copy retains only in-frame clones and omits some. This sample has about 91,000 clones, with 82% found just once. Specified time point: baseline pretreatment blood. Stated treatment: 15 Gy SBRT to primary tumor, nephrectomy 4 weeks later. Radiation-treated patients gave blood at baseline, week 2 and week 4. This receptor was identified in a man between 60 and 75 years old with renal cell carcinoma. The rearrangement links TRBV28 to TRBJ1-5; D is uncertain. Material: blood, obtained from a patient whose treatment included radiotherapy and nephrectomy. DNA of the CDR3: TGTGCCAGCAGACTCCCAAGTGTAAGGGAGGTCAATCAGCCCCAGCATTTT. The encoded protein is CASRLPSVREVNQPQHF.